This entry lists 28 T cell receptor beta chains sequenced from one sample in a study of shared clonotypes between healthy human individuals. Method: immunoSEQ multiplex PCR; TCRdb's copy keeps in-frame clones and lacks some. The table lists approximately 980,000 clones, 60% to 85% of them singletons. Sequenced input: memory CD4+ T cells sorted from blood. The subset denotes: CD45RA-negative fraction. The receptors were sampled from a man aged 18 to 35 in good health.

V and J are TRBV5-1 and TRBJ2-2; D is unclear. The V end was cut by 2 bases, the J end by 5 bases, with 4 bases between. This CDR3 is 12 amino acids long. Germline V gene data show CDR1 as SGHRS and CDR2 as YFSETQ. The CDR3 region has the DNA TGCGCCAGCAGCTTACCTACCGGGGAGCTGTTTTTT. It is translated as CASSLPTGELFF.

This clone was found once. The rearrangement uses TRBV7-2 and TRBJ2-3; 8 nucleotides align to TRBD2. CDR3 length equals 13 residues. Germline V gene lookup returns CDR1 SGHTA and CDR2 FQGNSA. The V segment lost 10 bases and the J segment 2 bases; nucleotides outside the gene matches: 5. The CDR3 region has the DNA TGTGCCATTACAGCGGGAGCCACAGATACGCAGTATTTT. It is translated as CAITAGATDTQYF.

V is TRBV4-2 and J is TRBJ2-3; possibly TRBD1 for D (6 bases). Germline values: CDR1 LGHNA, CDR2 YNFKEQ. V was shortened by 0 bases and J by 4 bases, with 11 bases between the two germline ends. The CDR3 is 15 residues long. The CDR3 nucleotides read TGTGCCAGCAGCCAAGATGCCCAGGGGCCAGATACGCAGTATTTT. Residues: CASSQDAQGPDTQYF.

Remarks on this clone: Other nucleotide sequences in the sample specify the same CDR3. The chain couples TRBV6-1 to TRBJ1-5, with D hard to call. Germline-derived CDR1 and CDR2 are MNHNS and SASEGT. This CDR3 has 15 residues. Trimming cost V 0 bases and J 0 bases, with 6 bases left between them. CDR3 DNA: TGTGCCAGCAGTGAAGCTCTGAATAGCAATCAGCCCCAGCATTTT. Protein product: CASSEALNSNQPQHF.

The chain carries TRBV19 and TRBJ2-1, with TRBD1 identical over 10 bases. CDR3 length: 15 amino acids. The V and J ends lost 6 bases and 4 bases, in that order; junction bases with no gene match: 6. Germline V gene sequence: CDR1 LNHDA, CDR2 SQIVND (reference sequence). The CDR3 DNA reads as TGTGCCAGTAGCGCCAGGACAGGGGGATACAATGAGCAGTTCTTC. Translated, it gives CASSARTGGYNEQFF. Supplemented by reference TRBV19 and TRBJ2-1, the full variable domain reads DGGITQSPKYLFRKEGQNVTLSCEQNLNHDAMYWYRQDPGQGLRLIYYSQIVNDFQKGDIAEGYSVSREKKESFPLTVTSAQKNPTAFYLCASSARTGGYNEQFFGPGTRLTVL.

This chain connects TRBV2 to TRBJ2-1, with TRBD1 identical over 8 bases. Germline V gene data show CDR1 as SNHLY and CDR2 as FYNNEI. CDR3 length: 14 amino acids. Unmatched junction bases numbered 6, after V lost 5 bases and J lost 6 bases. The CDR3 reads CASSRDRGGNEQFF. DNA for the CDR3: TGTGCCAGCAGTCGTGACAGGGGCGGCAATGAGCAGTTCTTC.

This chain's CDR3 is CASSPGTRIYEQYF. The CDR3 DNA reads as TGTGCCAGCTCCCCCGGGACCCGGATCTACGAGCAGTACTTC. The chain couples TRBV27 to TRBJ2-7; D assignment may be TRBD1 or TRBD2 (5 bases each). The CDR3 length is 14 residues. Germline V lookup: CDR1 MNHEY, CDR2 SMNVEV (reference sequence). The ends were cut back, 8 bases at V and 3 bases at J, with 17 bases in the middle.

This chain uses TRBV7-9 with TRBJ1-1, with D possibly being TRBD1 (6 bases). V shed 0 bases and J shed 2 bases, with 10 bases lying between them. Germline loops: CDR1 SEHNR, CDR2 FQNEAQ (reference sequence). CDR3 length: 15 residues. The CDR3 DNA is TGTGCCAGCAGCTTAGCGGGGGCGCCCAACACTGAAGCTTTCTTT. Residues: CASSLAGAPNTEAFF.

The CDR3 DNA reads TGTGCCAGCAGCTTTGCCGGAAGGGGGGCCGGGGAGCTGTTTTTT. Translation gives CASSFAGRGAGELFF. J is TRBJ2-2 and V is TRBV7-2; D is perhaps TRBD1 or TRBD2 (6 bases each). The length of the CDR3 is 15 residues. Trimming removed 3 bases from V and 6 bases from J, with 14 bases in between. Germline assignment: CDR1 SGHTA and CDR2 FQGNSA. Full variable domain (rest looked up from reference TRBV7-2 and TRBJ2-2): GAGVSQSPSNKVTEKGKDVELRCDPISGHTALYWYRQSLGQGLEFLIYFQGNSAPDKSGLPSDRFSAERTGGSVSTLTIQRTQQEDSAVYLCASSFAGRGAGELFFGEGSRLTVL.

About this clone: At the DNA level, this CDR3 is encoded by other sequences in the same sample as well. The rearrangement links TRBV19 to TRBJ2-1; 7 positions match TRBD2. Unmatched junction bases numbered 3, after V lost 0 bases and J lost 4 bases. Germline V gives CDR1 LNHDA, CDR2 SQIVND (reference sequence). This CDR3 comprises 15 residues. The CDR3 nucleotides read TGTGCCAGTAGTATAGAGGGGACTACATACAATGAGCAGTTCTTC. As protein: CASSIEGTTYNEQFF.

This clone has only one observation. The chain joins TRBV5-1 to TRBJ1-3, with D possibly being TRBD1 (5 bases). Trimming removed 0 bases at V and 0 bases at J, with 10 bases between. Germline loops: CDR1 SGHRS, CDR2 YFSETQ. The CDR3 is 16 residues long. The CDR3: CASSLGDSASGNTIYF. The CDR3 DNA follows: TGCGCCAGCAGCTTGGGTGACAGTGCCTCTGGAAACACCATATATTTT.

The chain is built from TRBV27 and TRBJ2-3; 8 bases map to TRBD2. Germline trimming cut 1 base from V and 0 bases from J; bases unmatched to any gene: 6. Per the germline V gene, CDR1 is MNHEY and CDR2 is SMNVEV (reference sequence). This CDR3 comprises 17 residues. The CDR3, as DNA: TGTGCCAGCAGTTTATTGTTCGGGGGGGATAGCACAGATACGCAGTATTTT. Its translation: CASSLLFGGDSTDTQYF.

The rearrangement uses TRBV5-6 and TRBJ1-2; no clear D gene. The CDR3 loop spans 14 amino acids. Deletions cut 1 base from V and 2 bases from J, with 9 bases between. CDR1 is SGHDT and CDR2 is YYEEEE in the germline V gene. CDR3 region: CASSLRQTNYGYTF. In DNA, the CDR3 is TGTGCCAGCAGCTTGAGGCAGACCAACTATGGCTACACCTTC.

With regard to this clone: Different DNA sequences within this sample yield the same CDR3. The chain has TRBV5-4 and TRBJ2-3, with unresolved D. Germline V CDR1 and CDR2: SGHNT, YYREEE (reference sequence). The V end lost 0 bases, the J end lost 1 base, and 3 bases lay between the germline ends. The CDR3 is made up of 13 amino acids. CDR3 region: CASSLGGTDTQYF. In DNA, the CDR3 is TGTGCCAGCAGCTTGGGTGGCACAGATACGCAGTATTTT. The variable domain in full, with the rest retrieved from reference TRBV5-4 and TRBJ2-3, is ETGVTQSPTHLIKTRGQQVTLRCSSQSGHNTVSWYQQALGQGPQFIFQYYREEENGRGNFPPRFSGLQFPNYSSELNVNALELDDSALYLCASSLGGTDTQYFGPGTRLTVL.

The CDR3 is CASTHNGPQSGTQYF. The CDR3 DNA sequence: TGTGCCAGCACCCATAACGGCCCCCAGAGTGGGACCCAGTACTTC. This chain uses TRBV7-9 with TRBJ2-5; D not resolved. There are 15 residues in the CDR3. Germline CDR1 reads SEHNR; CDR2 reads FQNEAQ (reference sequence). V lost 7 bases to trimming and J lost 7 bases, with 22 bases between them.

This chain uses TRBV2 with TRBJ2-2, with 12 bases that match TRBD2. Trimming took 2 bases from V and 5 from J; bases not matched to a gene: 3. Germline V CDR1 and CDR2: SNHLY, FYNNEI. The CDR3 spans 16 residues. CDR3 region: CASSERLAGGTGELFF. In DNA, the CDR3 is TGTGCCAGCAGTGAAAGGCTAGCGGGGGGGACCGGGGAGCTGTTTTTT. The whole variable domain, filled in from reference TRBV2 and TRBJ2-2, reads EPEVTQTPSHQVTQMGQEVILRCVPISNHLYFYWYRQILGQKVEFLVSFYNNEISEKSEIFDDQFSVERPDGSNFTLKIRSTKLEDSAMYFCASSERLAGGTGELFFGEGSRLTVL.

J is TRBJ2-3 and V is TRBV2, with D possibly matching TRBD2 (5 bases). Germline values: CDR1 SNHLY, CDR2 FYNNEI. This CDR3 is 12 amino acids long. V dropped 4 bases and J dropped 9 bases, with 11 bases sitting between them. The CDR3 nucleotides read TGTGCCAGCAGTGGCCCCGGCGGGACGCAGTATTTT. It codes for CASSGPGGTQYF.

The CDR3 loop is CASSFFTDTQYF. In DNA, the CDR3 is TGCGCCAGCAGCTTTTTCACAGATACGCAGTATTTT. The chain uses TRBV5-1 and TRBJ2-3, with no clear D. From germline, CDR1 is SGHRS and CDR2 YFSETQ. The CDR3 contains 12 residues. Between the trimmed V and J ends, which lost 2 bases and 2 bases, there was a span of 3 bases.

This chain connects TRBV7-2 to TRBJ2-5, with unresolved D. CDR1 and CDR2 (germline): SGHTA, FQGNSA. The CDR3 is 11 residues long. V lost 5 bases and J 5 bases, leaving 6 bases between the germline ends. This chain's CDR3 is CASSPAETQYF. For the CDR3, the DNA is TGTGCCAGCAGCCCCGCGGAGACCCAGTACTTC.

The chain has TRBV15 and TRBJ1-5; unclear D gene. The length of the CDR3 is 16 residues. Trimming took off 0 bases at V and 3 bases at J, with 12 bases between the two ends. Germline-derived CDR1 and CDR2 are LNHNV and YYDKDF (reference sequence). CDR3 sequence (DNA): TGTGCCACCAGCAGAGATATTGGGCAGCCCAATCAGCCCCAGCATTTT. This gives the protein CATSRDIGQPNQPQHF.

The chain couples TRBV10-3 to TRBJ2-3; 12 bases are shared with TRBD2. V gave up 2 bases and J gave up 0 bases; unmatched junction bases: 0. This CDR3 has 16 amino acids. Germline CDR1 and CDR2: ENHRY and SYGVKD. The CDR3 loop reads CAISEGLAGSTDTQYF. The CDR3 DNA follows: TGTGCCATCAGTGAGGGACTAGCGGGAAGCACAGATACGCAGTATTTT.

The J gene is TRBJ2-5, the V gene TRBV19, with TRBD2 matching over 13 bases. CDR3 length: 15 residues. The V segment lost 6 bases and the J segment 0 bases; nucleotides outside the gene matches: 1. Germline-derived CDR1 and CDR2 are LNHDA and SQIVND (reference sequence). In nucleotides, the CDR3 is TGTGCCAGTAGGGGGACTAGCGGGAACCAAGAGACCCAGTACTTC. Its protein product is CASRGTSGNQETQYF. Full variable domain (rest looked up from reference TRBV19 and TRBJ2-5): DGGITQSPKYLFRKEGQNVTLSCEQNLNHDAMYWYRQDPGQGLRLIYYSQIVNDFQKGDIAEGYSVSREKKESFPLTVTSAQKNPTAFYLCASRGTSGNQETQYFGPGTRLLVL.

This chain connects TRBV7-9 to TRBJ1-5, with D possibly matching TRBD1 (6 bases). Trimming pared 3 bases from V and 7 bases from J, leaving 13 bases between. Germline CDR1 is SEHNR and CDR2 is FQNEAQ (reference sequence). This CDR3 contains 14 residues. Here the CDR3 reads CASSFRRQAQPQHF. The DNA for the CDR3 is TGTGCCAGCAGCTTCCGTAGACAGGCCCAGCCCCAGCATTTT.

The chain carries TRBV28 and TRBJ2-7; 9 bases align to TRBD1. Germline V lookup: CDR1 MDHEN, CDR2 SYDVKM. CDR3 length equals 15 residues. The V segment lost 4 bases and the J segment 4 bases; nucleotides outside the gene matches: 8. This chain's CDR3 is CASSSHRGRPYEQYF. In DNA, the CDR3 is TGTGCCAGCAGTTCACACAGGGGGCGCCCGTACGAGCAGTACTTC.

For this clone: Other DNA sequences from this sample encode an identical CDR3 as well. The CDR3 loop is CASTLQETQYF. The CDR3 DNA sequence: TGTGCCAGCACTCTCCAAGAGACCCAGTACTTC. The genes are TRBV2 and TRBJ2-5; D is uncertain. V was cut by 7 bases and J by 1 base, with 4 bases left in between. Germline V gene data show CDR1 as SNHLY and CDR2 as FYNNEI. The CDR3 length is 11 residues.

In the case of this clone: Given a much more abundant clone one base away, this may be a read error. J is TRBJ1-1 and V is TRBV29-1; D is possibly TRBD1 (5 bases). Germline V gene sequence: CDR1 SQVTM, CDR2 ANQGSEA. The CDR3 extends over 12 amino acids. The CDR3 bases are TGCAGCGGCAGGGTTGCCGACACTGGAGCTTTCTTT. Protein: CSGRVADTGAFF. The entire variable domain, with the rest obtained from reference TRBV29-1 and TRBJ1-1, is as follows: SAVISQKPSRDICQRGTSLTIQCQVDSQVTMMFWYRQQPGQSLTLIATANQGSEATYESGFVIDKFPISRPNLTFSTLTVSNMSPEDSSIYLCSGRVADTGAFFGQGTRLTVV.

The chain has TRBV2 and TRBJ1-5; D not resolved. This CDR3 has 12 amino acids. From germline, CDR1 is SNHLY and CDR2 FYNNEI. The V gene lost 6 bases and the J gene lost 7 bases, with 10 bases spanning the gap. CDR3 sequence (DNA): TGTGCCAGCAGAACGAGTAGGCAGCCCCAGCATTTT. This gives the protein CASRTSRQPQHF.

A few counts support this clone. V usage is TRBV2 and J usage is TRBJ2-7, with 11 nucleotides matching TRBD2. V was clipped by 6 bases and J by 6 bases; unmatched bases: 4. Germline V gene lookup returns CDR1 SNHLY and CDR2 FYNNEI. The CDR3 has 13 amino acids. In DNA, the CDR3 is TGTGCCAGCAGGCTAGCGGGAGGAGGCGAGCAGTACTTC. Translation gives CASRLAGGGEQYF.